This T cell receptor (beta chain) was identified in a study of siplizumab effects on memory and regulatory T cells. Assays examined roughly 9.2 x 10^4 TCR templates per sample. Method: immunoSEQ multiplex PCR; TCRdb's copy keeps in-frame clones and lacks some. The repertoire holds about 100,000 clones, with 80% to 95% as singletons. Trimming shortened V by 1 base and J by 7 bases, and 14 bases separated the two germline ends. Germline CDR1 and CDR2: SGHDN and FVKESK. The CDR3 has 16 residues. The specimen was CD4+ T cells sorted from blood. The chain links TRBV14 to TRBJ1-6; perhaps TRBD1 as D (5 bases). The clonotype was recovered from a human donor in good health. The CDR3 is CASSQGWGVENSPLHF. In DNA, the CDR3 is TGTGCCAGCAGCCAAGGATGGGGGGTGGAAAATTCACCCCTCCACTTT.